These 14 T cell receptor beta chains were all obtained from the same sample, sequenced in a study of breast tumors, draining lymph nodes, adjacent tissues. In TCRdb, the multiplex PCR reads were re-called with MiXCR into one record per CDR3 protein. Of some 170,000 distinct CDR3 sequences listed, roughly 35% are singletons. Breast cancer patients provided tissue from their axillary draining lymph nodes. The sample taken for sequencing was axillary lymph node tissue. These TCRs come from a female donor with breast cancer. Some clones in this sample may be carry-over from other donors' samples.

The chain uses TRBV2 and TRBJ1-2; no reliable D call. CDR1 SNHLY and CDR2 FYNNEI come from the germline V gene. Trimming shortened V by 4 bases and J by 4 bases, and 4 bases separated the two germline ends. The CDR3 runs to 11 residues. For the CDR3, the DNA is TGTGCCAGCAGTGCCAGCTATGGCTACACCTTC. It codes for CASSASYGYTF.

The CDR3 region is CSARARGNTGELFF. As DNA, the CDR3 is TGCAGTGCTAGGGCTCGGGGGAACACCGGGGAGCTGTTTTTT. The rearrangement joins TRBV20-1 to TRBJ2-2; tentative D call: TRBD2 (5 bases). Looked up from germline, CDR1 is DFQATT and CDR2 is SNEGSKA (reference sequence). Trimming took 3 bases from V and 1 from J, leaving 9 bases between them. The CDR3 extends over 14 amino acids.

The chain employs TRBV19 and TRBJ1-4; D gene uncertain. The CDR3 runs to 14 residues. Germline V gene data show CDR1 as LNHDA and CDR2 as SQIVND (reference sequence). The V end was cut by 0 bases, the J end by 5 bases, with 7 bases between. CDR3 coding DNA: TGTGCCAGTAGTATAGAGCCGGACAATGAAAAACTGTTTTTT. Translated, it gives CASSIEPDNEKLFF. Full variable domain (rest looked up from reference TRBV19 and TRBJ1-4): DGGITQSPKYLFRKEGQNVTLSCEQNLNHDAMYWYRQDPGQGLRLIYYSQIVNDFQKGDIAEGYSVSREKKESFPLTVTSAQKNPTAFYLCASSIEPDNEKLFFGSGTQLSVL.

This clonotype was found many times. The CDR3 loop reads CASSLIGGLQPQHF. The CDR3, as DNA: TGTGCCAGCAGTTTAATAGGGGGGCTCCAGCCCCAGCATTTT. The V gene is TRBV27, the J gene TRBJ1-5; D is possibly TRBD1 (6 bases). This CDR3 is built from 14 residues. Looked up from germline, CDR1 is MNHEY and CDR2 is SMNVEV (reference sequence). Trimming stripped 2 bases from V and 7 bases from J, with 12 bases between.

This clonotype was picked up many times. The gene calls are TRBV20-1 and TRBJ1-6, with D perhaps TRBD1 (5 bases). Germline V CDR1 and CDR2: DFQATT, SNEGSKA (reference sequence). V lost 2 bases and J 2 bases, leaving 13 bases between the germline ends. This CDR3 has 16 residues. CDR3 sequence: CSARPPGGTYNSPLHF. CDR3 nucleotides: TGCAGTGCTAGACCCCCGGGGGGGACCTATAATTCACCCCTCCACTTT.

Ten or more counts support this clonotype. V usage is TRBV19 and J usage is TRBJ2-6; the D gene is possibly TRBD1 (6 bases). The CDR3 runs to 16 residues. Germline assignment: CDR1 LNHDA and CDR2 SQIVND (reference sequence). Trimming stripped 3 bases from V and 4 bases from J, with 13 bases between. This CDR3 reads CASSIREGTGANVLTF. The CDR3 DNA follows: TGTGCCAGTAGTATCCGCGAGGGGACAGGGGCCAACGTCCTGACTTTC.

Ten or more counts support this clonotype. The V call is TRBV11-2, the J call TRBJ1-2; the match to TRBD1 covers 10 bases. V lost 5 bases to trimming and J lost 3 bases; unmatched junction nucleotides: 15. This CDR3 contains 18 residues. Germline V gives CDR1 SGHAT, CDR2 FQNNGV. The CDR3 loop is CASSPGVGTGERHYGYTF. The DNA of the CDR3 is TGTGCCAGCAGCCCCGGGGTAGGGACAGGGGAACGGCACTATGGCTACACCTTC.

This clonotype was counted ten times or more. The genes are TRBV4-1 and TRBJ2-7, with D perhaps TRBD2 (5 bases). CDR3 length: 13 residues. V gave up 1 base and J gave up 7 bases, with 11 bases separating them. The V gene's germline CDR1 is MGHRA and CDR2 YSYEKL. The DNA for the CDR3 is TGCGCCAGCAGCCAAGTAAGGGAGAGGGAGCAGTACTTC. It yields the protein CASSQVREREQYF.

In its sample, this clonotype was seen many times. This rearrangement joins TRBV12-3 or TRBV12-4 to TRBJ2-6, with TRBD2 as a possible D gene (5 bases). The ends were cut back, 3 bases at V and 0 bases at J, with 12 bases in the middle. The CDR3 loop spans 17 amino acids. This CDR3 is CASSFGLAGSGANVLTF. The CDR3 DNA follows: TGTGCCAGCAGTTTCGGACTGGCGGGCTCTGGGGCCAACGTCCTGACTTTC.

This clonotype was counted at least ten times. DNA of the CDR3: TGCGCCAGCAGCCAAGATGTCCGCGGGGGTGGGGGTGAGCAGTTCTTC. It is translated as CASSQDVRGGGGEQFF. V is TRBV4-1 and J is TRBJ2-1; 7 nucleotides align to TRBD2. Trimming removed 0 bases from V and 9 bases from J; junction bases left unmatched: 11. Per germline, CDR1 MGHRA and CDR2 YSYEKL. This CDR3 has 16 amino acids.

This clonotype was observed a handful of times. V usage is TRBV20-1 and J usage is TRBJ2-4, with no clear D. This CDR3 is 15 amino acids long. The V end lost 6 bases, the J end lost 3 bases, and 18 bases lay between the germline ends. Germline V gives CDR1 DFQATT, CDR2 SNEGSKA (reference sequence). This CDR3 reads CSADAASRGKNIQYF. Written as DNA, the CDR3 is TGCAGTGCCGACGCGGCGTCTAGAGGCAAAAACATTCAGTACTTC.

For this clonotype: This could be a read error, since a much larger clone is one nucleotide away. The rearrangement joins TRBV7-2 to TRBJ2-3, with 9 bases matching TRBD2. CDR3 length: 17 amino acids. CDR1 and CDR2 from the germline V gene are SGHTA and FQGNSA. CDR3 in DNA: TGTGCCAGCAGCTTAGAGTCCCCGGGACTAGCCGTAGATCCGCAGTATTTT. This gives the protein CASSLESPGLAVDPQYF. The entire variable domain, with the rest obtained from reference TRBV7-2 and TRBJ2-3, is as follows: GAGVSQSPSNKVTEKGKDVELRCDPISGHTALYWYRQSLGQGLEFLIYFQGNSAPDKSGLPSDRFSAERTGGSVSTLTIQRTQQEDSAVYLCASSLESPGLAVDPQYFGPGTRLTVL.

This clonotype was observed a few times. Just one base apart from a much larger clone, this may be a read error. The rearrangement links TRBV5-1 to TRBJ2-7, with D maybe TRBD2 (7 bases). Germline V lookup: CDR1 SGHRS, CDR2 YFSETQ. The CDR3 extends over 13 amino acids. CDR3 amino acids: CASMGGRSYDQYF. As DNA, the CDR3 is TGCGCCAGCATGGGGGGGCGATCCTACGACCAGTACTTC.

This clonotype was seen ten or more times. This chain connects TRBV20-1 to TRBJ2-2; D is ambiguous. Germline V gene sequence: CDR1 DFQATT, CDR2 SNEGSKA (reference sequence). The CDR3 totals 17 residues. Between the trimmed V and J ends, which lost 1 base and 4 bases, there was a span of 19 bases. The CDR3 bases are TGCAGTGCTAGAGCGAACTCGCCACCTGGACGCACCGGGGAGCTGTTTTTT. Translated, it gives CSARANSPPGRTGELFF.